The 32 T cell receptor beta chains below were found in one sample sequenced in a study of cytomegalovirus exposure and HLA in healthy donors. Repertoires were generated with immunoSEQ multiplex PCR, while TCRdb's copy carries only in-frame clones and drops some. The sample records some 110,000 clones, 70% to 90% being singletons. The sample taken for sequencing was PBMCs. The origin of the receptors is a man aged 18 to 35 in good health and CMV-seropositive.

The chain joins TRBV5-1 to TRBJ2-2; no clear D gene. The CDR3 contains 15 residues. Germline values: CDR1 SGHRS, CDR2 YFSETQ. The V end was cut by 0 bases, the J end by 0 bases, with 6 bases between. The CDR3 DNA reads TGCGCCAGCAGCTTGGTAGTTACGAACACCGGGGAGCTGTTTTTT. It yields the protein CASSLVVTNTGELFF.

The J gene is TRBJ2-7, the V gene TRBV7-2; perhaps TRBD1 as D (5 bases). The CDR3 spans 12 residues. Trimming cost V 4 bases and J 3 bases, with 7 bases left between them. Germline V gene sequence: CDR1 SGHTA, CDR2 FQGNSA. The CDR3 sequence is CASSSQGYEQYF. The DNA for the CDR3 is TGTGCCAGCAGCTCCCAGGGCTACGAGCAGTACTTC.

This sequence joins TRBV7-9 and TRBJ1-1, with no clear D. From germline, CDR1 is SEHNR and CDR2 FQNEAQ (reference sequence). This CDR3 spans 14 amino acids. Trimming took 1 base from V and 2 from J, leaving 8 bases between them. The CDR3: CASSLVGSNTEAFF. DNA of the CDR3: TGTGCCAGCAGCTTAGTGGGCAGTAACACTGAAGCTTTCTTT.

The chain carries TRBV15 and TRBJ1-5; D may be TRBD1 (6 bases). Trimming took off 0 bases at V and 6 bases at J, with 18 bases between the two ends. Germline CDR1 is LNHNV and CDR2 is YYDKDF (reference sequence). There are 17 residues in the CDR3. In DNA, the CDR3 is TGTGCCACCAGCAGAGATCGGGGGGGCGGAGGGGGTCAGCCCCAGCATTTT. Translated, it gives CATSRDRGGGGGQPQHF.

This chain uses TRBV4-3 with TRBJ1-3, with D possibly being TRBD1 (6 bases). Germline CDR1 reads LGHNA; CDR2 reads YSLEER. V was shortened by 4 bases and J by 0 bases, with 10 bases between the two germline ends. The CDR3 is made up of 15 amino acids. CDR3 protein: CASSRTGFSGNTIYF. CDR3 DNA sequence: TGCGCCAGCAGCCGTACAGGGTTCTCTGGAAACACCATATATTTT.

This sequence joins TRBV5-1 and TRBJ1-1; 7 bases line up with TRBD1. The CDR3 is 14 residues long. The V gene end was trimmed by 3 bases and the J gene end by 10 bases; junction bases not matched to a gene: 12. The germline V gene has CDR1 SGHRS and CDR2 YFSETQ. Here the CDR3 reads CASSSTRGRQGAFF. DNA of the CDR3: TGCGCCAGCAGCTCAACAAGAGGGCGACAGGGAGCTTTCTTT.

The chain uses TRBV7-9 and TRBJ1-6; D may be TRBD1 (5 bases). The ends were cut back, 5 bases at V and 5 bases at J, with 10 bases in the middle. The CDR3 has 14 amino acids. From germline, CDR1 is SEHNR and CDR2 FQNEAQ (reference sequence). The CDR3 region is CASSQTENNSPLHF. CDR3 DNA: TGTGCCAGCAGCCAGACAGAAAATAATTCACCCCTCCACTTT.

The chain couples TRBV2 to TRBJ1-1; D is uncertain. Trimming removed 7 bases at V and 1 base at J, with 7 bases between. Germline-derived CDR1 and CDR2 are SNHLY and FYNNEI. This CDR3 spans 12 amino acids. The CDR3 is CASTGTNTEAFF. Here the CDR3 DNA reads TGTGCCAGCACAGGAACGAACACTGAAGCTTTCTTT.

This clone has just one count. CDR3 DNA sequence: TGTGCCAGCAGCAATAGGGAGGCACTGTTTTTT. Protein product: CASSNREALFF. V gene TRBV6-5 combines with J gene TRBJ1-4; no reliable D call. Trimming pared 6 bases from V and 13 bases from J, leaving 12 bases between. CDR3 size: 11 residues. CDR1 is MNHEY, CDR2 SVGAGI, per germline.

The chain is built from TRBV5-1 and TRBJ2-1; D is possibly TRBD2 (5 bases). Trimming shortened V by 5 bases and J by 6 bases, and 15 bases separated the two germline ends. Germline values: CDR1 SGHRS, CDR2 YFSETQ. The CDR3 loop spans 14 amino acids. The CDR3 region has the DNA TGCGCCAGCAGTACCGGTGGAGGAGGCAATGAGCAGTTCTTC. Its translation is CASSTGGGGNEQFF.

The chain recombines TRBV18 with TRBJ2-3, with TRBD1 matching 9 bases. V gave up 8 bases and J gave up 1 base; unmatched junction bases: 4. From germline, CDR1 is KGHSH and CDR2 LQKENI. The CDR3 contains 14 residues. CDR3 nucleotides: TGTGCCAGCGCCCGACAGGGGGGCACAGATACGCAGTATTTT. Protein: CASARQGGTDTQYF.

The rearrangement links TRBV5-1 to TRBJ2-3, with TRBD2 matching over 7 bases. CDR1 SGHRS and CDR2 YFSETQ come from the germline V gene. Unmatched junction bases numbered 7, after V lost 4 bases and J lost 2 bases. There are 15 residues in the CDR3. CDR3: CASSDLAEPTDTQYF. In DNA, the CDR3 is TGCGCCAGCAGCGATCTAGCGGAGCCCACAGATACGCAGTATTTT. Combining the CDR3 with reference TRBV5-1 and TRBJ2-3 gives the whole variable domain KAGVTQTPRYLIKTRGQQVTLSCSPISGHRSVSWYQQTPGQGLQFLFEYFSETQRNKGNFPGRFSGRQFSNSRSEMNVSTLELGDSALYLCASSDLAEPTDTQYFGPGTRLTVL.

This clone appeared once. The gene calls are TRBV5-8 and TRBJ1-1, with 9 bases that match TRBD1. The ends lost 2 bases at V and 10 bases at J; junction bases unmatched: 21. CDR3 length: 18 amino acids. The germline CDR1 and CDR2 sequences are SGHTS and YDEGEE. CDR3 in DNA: TGTGCCAGCAGCTTAGGCATCGGGACAGGGTCGTCCGGTCGAGGAGCTTTCTTT. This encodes CASSLGIGTGSSGRGAFF.

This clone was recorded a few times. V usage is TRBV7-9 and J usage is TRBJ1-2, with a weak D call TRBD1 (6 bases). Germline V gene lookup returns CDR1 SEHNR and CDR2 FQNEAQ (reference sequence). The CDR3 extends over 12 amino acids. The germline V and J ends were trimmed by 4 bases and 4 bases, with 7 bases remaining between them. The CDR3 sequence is CASSSGAYGYTF. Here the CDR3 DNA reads TGTGCCAGCAGCTCAGGGGCCTATGGCTACACCTTC.

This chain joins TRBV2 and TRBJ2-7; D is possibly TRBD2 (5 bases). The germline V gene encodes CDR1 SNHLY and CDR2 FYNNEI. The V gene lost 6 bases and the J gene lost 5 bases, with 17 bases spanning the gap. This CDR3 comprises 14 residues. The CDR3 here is CASSFGPTGDEQYF. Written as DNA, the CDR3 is TGTGCCAGCAGCTTCGGACCGACCGGGGACGAGCAGTACTTC. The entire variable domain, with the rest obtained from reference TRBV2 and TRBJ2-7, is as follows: EPEVTQTPSHQVTQMGQEVILRCVPISNHLYFYWYRQILGQKVEFLVSFYNNEISEKSEIFDDQFSVERPDGSNFTLKIRSTKLEDSAMYFCASSFGPTGDEQYFGPGTRLTVT.

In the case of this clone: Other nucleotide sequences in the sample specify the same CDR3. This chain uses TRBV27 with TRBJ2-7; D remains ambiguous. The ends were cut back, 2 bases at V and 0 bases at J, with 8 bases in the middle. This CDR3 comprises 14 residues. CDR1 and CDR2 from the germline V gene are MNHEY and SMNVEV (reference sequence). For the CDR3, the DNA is TGTGCCAGCAGTTTAGCTGGTAGCTCCTACGAGCAGTACTTC. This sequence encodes CASSLAGSSYEQYF.

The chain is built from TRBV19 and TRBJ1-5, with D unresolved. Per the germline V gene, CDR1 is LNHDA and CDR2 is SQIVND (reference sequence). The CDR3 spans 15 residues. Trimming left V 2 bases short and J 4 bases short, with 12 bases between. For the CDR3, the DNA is TGTGCCAGTAGTATAAGGCACAGCTTTAATCAGCCCCAGCATTTT. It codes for CASSIRHSFNQPQHF.

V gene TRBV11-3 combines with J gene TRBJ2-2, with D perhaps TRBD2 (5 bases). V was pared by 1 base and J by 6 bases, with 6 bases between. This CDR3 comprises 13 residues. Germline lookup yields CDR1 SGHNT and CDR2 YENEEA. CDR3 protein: CASSLGGSGELFF. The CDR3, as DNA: TGTGCCAGCAGCTTAGGCGGGTCCGGGGAGCTGTTTTTT. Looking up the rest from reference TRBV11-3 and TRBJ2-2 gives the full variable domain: EAGVVQSPRYKIIEKKQPVAFWCNPISGHNTLYWYLQNLGQGPELLIRYENEEAVDDSQLPKDRFSAERLKGVDSTLKIQPAELGDSAVYLCASSLGGSGELFFGEGSRLTVL.

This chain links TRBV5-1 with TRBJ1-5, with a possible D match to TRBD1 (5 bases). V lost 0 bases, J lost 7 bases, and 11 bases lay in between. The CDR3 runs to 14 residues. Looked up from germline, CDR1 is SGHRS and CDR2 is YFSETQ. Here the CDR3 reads CASSLGGGNQPQHF. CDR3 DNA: TGCGCCAGCAGCTTGGGTGGGGGGAACCAGCCCCAGCATTTT. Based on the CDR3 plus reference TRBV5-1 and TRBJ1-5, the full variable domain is KAGVTQTPRYLIKTRGQQVTLSCSPISGHRSVSWYQQTPGQGLQFLFEYFSETQRNKGNFPGRFSGRQFSNSRSEMNVSTLELGDSALYLCASSLGGGNQPQHFGDGTRLSIL.

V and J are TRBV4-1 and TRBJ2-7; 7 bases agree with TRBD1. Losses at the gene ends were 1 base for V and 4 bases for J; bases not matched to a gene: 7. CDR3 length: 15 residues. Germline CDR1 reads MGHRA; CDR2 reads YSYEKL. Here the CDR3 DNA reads TGCGCCAGCAGCCAAGTACCGGGACAGCAATACGAGCAGTACTTC. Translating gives CASSQVPGQQYEQYF.

CDR3 in amino acids: CSANPGTEAFF. The CDR3 nucleotides are TGCAGTGCTAATCCCGGGACTGAAGCTTTCTTT. J is TRBJ1-1 and V is TRBV20-1; no clear D. Germline values: CDR1 DFQATT, CDR2 SNEGSKA (reference sequence). V gave up 4 bases and J gave up 5 bases, with 8 bases separating them. This CDR3 comprises 11 residues.

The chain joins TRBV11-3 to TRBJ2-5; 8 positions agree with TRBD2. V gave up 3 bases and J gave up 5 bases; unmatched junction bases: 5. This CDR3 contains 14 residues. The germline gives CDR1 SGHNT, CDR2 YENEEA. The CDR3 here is CASSFGGAEETQYF. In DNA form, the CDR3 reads TGTGCCAGCAGCTTCGGGGGGGCTGAGGAGACCCAGTACTTC. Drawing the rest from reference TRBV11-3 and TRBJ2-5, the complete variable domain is EAGVVQSPRYKIIEKKQPVAFWCNPISGHNTLYWYLQNLGQGPELLIRYENEEAVDDSQLPKDRFSAERLKGVDSTLKIQPAELGDSAVYLCASSFGGAEETQYFGPGTRLLVL.

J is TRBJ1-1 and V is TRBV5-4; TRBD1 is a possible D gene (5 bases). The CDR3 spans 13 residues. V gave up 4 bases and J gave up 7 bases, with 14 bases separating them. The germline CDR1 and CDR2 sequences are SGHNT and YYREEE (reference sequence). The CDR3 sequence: CASSQPTGLEAFF. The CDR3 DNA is TGTGCCAGCAGCCAACCCACAGGCCTTGAAGCTTTCTTT.

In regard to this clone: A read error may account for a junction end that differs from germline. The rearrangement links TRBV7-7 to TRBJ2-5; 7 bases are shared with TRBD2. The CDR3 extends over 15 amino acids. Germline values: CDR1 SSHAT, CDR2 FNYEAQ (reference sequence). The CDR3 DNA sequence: TGTGCTAGCAGCTCCACTCGCGGGGGTCAAGAGACCCAGTACTTC. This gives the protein CASSSTRGGQETQYF.

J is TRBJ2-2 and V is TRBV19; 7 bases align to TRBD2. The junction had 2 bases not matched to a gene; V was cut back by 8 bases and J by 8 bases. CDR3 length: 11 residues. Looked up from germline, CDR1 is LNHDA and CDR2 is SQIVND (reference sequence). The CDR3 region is CASRGEGELFF. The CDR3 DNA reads TGTGCCAGTCGGGGGGAGGGGGAGCTGTTTTTT.

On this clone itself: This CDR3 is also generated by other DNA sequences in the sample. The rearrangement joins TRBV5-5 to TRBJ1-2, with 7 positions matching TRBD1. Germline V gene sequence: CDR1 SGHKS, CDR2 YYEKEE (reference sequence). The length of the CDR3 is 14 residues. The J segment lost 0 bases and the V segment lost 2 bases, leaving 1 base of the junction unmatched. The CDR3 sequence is CASSLQGTNYGYTF. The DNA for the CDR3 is TGTGCCAGCAGCTTACAGGGGACTAACTATGGCTACACCTTC.

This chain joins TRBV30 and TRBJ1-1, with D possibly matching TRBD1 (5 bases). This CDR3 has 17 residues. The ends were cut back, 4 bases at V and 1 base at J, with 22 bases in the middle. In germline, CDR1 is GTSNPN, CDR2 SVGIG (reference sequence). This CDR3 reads CAWKKGQGTTQNTEAFF. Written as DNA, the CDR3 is TGTGCCTGGAAGAAAGGGCAGGGAACCACTCAGAACACTGAAGCTTTCTTT.

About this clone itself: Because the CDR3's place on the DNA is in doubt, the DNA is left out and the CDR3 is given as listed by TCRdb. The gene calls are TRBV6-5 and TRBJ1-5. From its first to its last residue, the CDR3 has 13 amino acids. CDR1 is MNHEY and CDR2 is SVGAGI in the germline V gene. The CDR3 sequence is CASSSSSNQPQHF.

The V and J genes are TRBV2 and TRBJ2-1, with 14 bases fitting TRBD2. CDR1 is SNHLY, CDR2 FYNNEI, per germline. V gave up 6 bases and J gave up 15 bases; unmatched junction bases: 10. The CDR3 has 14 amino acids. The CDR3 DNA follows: TGTGCCAGCAGAAATACGACTAGCGGGGGGGCCCCGTTCTTC. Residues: CASRNTTSGGAPFF.

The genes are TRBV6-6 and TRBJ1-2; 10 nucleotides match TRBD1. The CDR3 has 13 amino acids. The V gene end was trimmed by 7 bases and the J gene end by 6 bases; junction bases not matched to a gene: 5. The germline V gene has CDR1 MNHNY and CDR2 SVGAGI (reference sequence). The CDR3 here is CASKGQGYDGYTF. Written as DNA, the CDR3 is TGTGCCAGCAAGGGACAGGGGTACGATGGCTACACCTTC.

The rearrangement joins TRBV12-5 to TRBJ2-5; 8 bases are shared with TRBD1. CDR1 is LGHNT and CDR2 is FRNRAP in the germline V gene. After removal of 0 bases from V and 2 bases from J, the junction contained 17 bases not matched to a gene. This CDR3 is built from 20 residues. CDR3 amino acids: CASGLVTFSGQGIQQETQYF. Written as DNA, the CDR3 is TGTGCTAGTGGTTTGGTAACTTTCTCCGGACAGGGAATACAACAAGAGACCCAGTACTTC. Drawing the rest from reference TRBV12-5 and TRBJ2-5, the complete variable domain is DARVTQTPRHKVTEMGQEVTMRCQPILGHNTVFWYRQTMMQGLELLAYFRNRAPLDDSGMPKDRFSAEMPDATLATLKIQPSEPRDSAVYFCASGLVTFSGQGIQQETQYFGPGTRLLVL.

For the CDR3, the DNA is TGCGCCAGCAGCCAAGATTTAGTGGCGAGGAACACCATATATTTT. Its translation: CASSQDLVARNTIYF. The V and J genes are TRBV4-3 and TRBJ1-3, with D hard to call. Trimming removed 0 bases from V and 7 bases from J, with 13 bases in between. This CDR3 region has 15 residues. Germline values: CDR1 LGHNA, CDR2 YSLEER.